Listed here is a single T cell receptor beta chain. This record comes from a study of shared clonotypes between healthy human individuals. Turning to the study itself: Three CD4 naive, three CD4 memory, two CD8 naive and one CD8 memory plate were used per donor.

The CDR3 length is 16 residues. V lost 1 base, J lost 2 bases, and 12 bases lay in between. Germline V gives CDR1 SGHNT, CDR2 YYREEE (reference sequence). Data came from immunoSEQ multiplex PCR; TCRdb stores just in-frame clones and leaves some out. The profile shows over 400,000 clones, roughly 95% of them singletons. Sequenced input: naive CD4+ T cells sorted from blood. The sample's subset: CD45RA+ positively selected. The source of this sequence is a woman aged 25-40 years in good health. The rearrangement joins TRBV5-4 to TRBJ2-2; a possible D gene is TRBD2 (5 bases). The CDR3 spells CASSLKGGGNTGELFF. CDR3 nucleotides: TGTGCCAGCAGCTTGAAGGGCGGAGGAAACACCGGGGAGCTGTTTTTT.